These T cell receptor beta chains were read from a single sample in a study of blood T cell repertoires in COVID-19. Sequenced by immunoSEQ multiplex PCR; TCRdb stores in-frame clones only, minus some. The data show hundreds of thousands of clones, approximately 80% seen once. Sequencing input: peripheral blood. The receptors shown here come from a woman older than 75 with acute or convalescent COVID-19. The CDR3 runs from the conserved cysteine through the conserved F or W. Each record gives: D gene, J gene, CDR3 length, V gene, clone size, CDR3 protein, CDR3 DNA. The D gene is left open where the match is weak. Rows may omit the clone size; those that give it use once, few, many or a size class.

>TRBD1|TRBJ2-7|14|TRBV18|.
CASSTTGEGYEQYF
TGTGCCAGCTCCACGACAGGGGAAGGCTACGAGCAGTACTTC
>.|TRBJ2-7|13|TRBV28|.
CASNGAAPYEQYF
TGTGCCAGCAATGGGGCGGCCCCCTACGAGCAGTACTTC
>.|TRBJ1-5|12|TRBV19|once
CASTSLGQPQHF
TGTGCCAGTACCTCGCTAGGTCAGCCCCAGCATTTT
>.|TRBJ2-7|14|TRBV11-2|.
CASTPSGPTYEQYF
TGTGCCAGCACCCCTTCCGGTCCCACCTACGAGCAGTACTTC
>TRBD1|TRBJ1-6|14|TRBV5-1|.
CASSVDRVNSPLHF
TGCGCCAGCAGCGTAGACAGGGTTAATTCACCCCTCCACTTT
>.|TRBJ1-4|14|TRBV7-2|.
CASSLAGVGEKLFF
TGTGCCAGCAGCTTAGCAGGGGTCGGTGAAAAACTGTTTTTT
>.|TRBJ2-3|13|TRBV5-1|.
CASSPSGTDTQYF
TGCGCCAGCAGCCCGTCCGGGACAGATACGCAGTATTTT
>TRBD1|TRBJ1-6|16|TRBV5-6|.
CASRSGTGMADSPLHF
TGTGCCAGCAGATCCGGGACAGGGATGGCTGATTCACCCCTCCACTTT
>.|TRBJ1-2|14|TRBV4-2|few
CASSPLRSGYGYTF
TGTGCCAGCAGCCCCCTAAGGAGTGGCTATGGCTACACCTTC
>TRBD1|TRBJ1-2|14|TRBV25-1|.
CASSETGGMMGYTF
TGTGCCAGCAGTGAAACAGGGGGTATGATGGGCTACACCTTC
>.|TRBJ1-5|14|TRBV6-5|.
CASSYSTGSQPQHF
TGTGCCAGCAGTTACTCAACAGGGAGCCAGCCCCAGCATTTT
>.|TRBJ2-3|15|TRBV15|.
CATSRDQGLSDTQYF
TGTGCCACCAGCAGAGATCAGGGTTTATCAGATACGCAGTATTTT
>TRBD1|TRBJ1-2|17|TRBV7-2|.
CASLDSPGQGGIYGYTF
TGTGCCAGTCTCGACAGCCCGGGACAGGGCGGGATCTATGGCTACACCTTC
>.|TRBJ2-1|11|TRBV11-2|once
CASDSFNEQFF
TGTGCCAGCGACTCCTTCAATGAGCAGTTCTTC
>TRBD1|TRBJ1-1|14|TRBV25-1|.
CASSVTGGPTEAFF
TGTGCCAGCAGTGTGACAGGGGGACCGACTGAAGCTTTCTTT
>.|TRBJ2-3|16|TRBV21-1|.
CASSASGRGRRDTQYF
TGTGCCAGCAGCGCCTCGGGCAGGGGAAGGAGGGATACGCAGTATTTT
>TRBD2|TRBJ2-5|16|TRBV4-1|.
CASSLTTSGIQETQYF
TGCGCCAGCAGCCTAACGACTAGCGGGATCCAAGAGACCCAGTACTTC
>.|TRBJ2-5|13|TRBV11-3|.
CASSYRYQETQYF
TGTGCCAGCAGCTACAGGTACCAAGAGACCCAGTACTTC
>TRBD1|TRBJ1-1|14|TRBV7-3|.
CASSATGVETEAFF
TGTGCCAGCAGCGCTACAGGGGTTGAAACTGAAGCTTTCTTT
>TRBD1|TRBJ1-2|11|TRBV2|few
CASGDSIGYTF
TGTGCCAGTGGGGACAGTATTGGCTACACCTTC
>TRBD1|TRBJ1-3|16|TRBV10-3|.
CAMGDLGGRSGNTIYF
TGTGCCATGGGGGACCTAGGGGGCAGATCTGGAAACACCATATATTTT
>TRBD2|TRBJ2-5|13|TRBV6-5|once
CASSWGGEETQYF
TGTGCCAGCAGCTGGGGGGGGGAAGAGACCCAGTACTTC
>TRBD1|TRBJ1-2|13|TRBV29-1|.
CSVEVVTGEGYTF
TGCAGCGTTGAAGTGGTGACAGGGGAAGGCTACACCTTC
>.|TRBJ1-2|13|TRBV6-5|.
CASSAGGAYGYTF
TGTGCCAGCAGCGCTGGGGGGGCCTATGGCTACACCTTC
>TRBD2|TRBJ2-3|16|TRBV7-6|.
CASSSTPSGGPDTQYF
TGTGCCAGCAGCTCAACGCCTAGCGGGGGGCCAGATACGCAGTATTTT
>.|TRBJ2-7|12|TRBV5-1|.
CASSRDTYEQYF
TGCGCCAGCAGCAGGGACACCTACGAGCAGTACTTC
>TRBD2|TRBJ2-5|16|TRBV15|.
CATSNPEGGLLETQYF
TGTGCCACCAGCAACCCAGAGGGAGGGCTTTTAGAGACCCAGTACTTC
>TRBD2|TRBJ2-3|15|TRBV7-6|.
CASSPIAGFTDTQYF
TGTGCCAGCAGCCCTATAGCGGGATTCACAGATACGCAGTATTTT
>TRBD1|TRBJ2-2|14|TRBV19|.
CASRGQGSTGELFF
TGTGCCAGTAGGGGACAGGGGAGCACCGGGGAGCTGTTTTTT
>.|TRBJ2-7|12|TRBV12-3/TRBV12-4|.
CASSWSSYEQYF
TGTGCCAGCAGTTGGAGCTCCTACGAGCAGTACTTC
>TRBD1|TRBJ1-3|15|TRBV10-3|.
CAISPGQLGGNTIYF
TGTGCCATCAGCCCGGGACAGCTGGGGGGAAACACCATATATTTT
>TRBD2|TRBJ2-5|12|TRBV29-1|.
CSVRGEWETQYF
TGCAGCGTTCGGGGGGAGTGGGAGACCCAGTACTTC
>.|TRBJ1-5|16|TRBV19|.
CASSRGTSYSNQPQHF
TGTGCCAGTAGTAGAGGGACATCTTATAGCAATCAGCCCCAGCATTTT
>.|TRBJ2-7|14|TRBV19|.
CASRTQGGMMEQYF
TGTGCCAGTAGGACCCAGGGTGGGATGATGGAGCAGTACTTC
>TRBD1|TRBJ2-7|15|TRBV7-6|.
CASSPDRVARDEQYF
TGTGCCAGCAGCCCCGACAGGGTGGCTCGGGACGAGCAGTACTTC
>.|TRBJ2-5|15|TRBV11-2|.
CASSLDRSGPETQYF
TGTGCCAGCAGCTTAGATCGGTCAGGGCCAGAGACCCAGTACTTC
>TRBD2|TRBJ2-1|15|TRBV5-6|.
CASSSGLAAYNEQFF
TGTGCCAGCAGCTCGGGACTAGCGGCCTACAATGAGCAGTTCTTC
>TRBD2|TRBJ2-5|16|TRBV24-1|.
CATSEAGGGLWETQYF
TGTGCCACCAGTGAAGCGGGAGGGGGTTTGTGGGAGACCCAGTACTTC
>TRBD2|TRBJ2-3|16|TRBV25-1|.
CASSGFGGSMTDTQYF
TGTGCCAGCAGTGGGTTTGGCGGGAGTATGACAGATACGCAGTATTTT
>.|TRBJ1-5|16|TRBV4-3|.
CASSQDRAGGNQPQHF
TGCGCCAGCAGCCAAGATCGGGCAGGGGGCAATCAGCCCCAGCATTTT
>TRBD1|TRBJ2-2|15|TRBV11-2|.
CASSLGGTGTGELFF
TGTGCCAGCAGTCTAGGGGGGACAGGGACCGGGGAGCTGTTTTTT
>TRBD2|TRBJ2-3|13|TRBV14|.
CASSQGTSTLQYF
TGTGCCAGCAGCCAAGGGACTAGTACCCTGCAGTATTTT
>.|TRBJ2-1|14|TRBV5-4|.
CASSLTADYNEQFF
TGTGCCAGCAGCTTGACTGCTGATTACAATGAGCAGTTCTTC
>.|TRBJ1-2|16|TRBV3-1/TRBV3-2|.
CASSPPGEEGRYGYTF
TGTGCCAGCAGCCCCCCAGGGGAAGAGGGCCGCTATGGCTACACCTTC
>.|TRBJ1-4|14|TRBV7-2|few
CASSPQMSREKLFF
TGTGCCAGCAGCCCGCAAATGAGCCGGGAAAAACTGTTTTTT
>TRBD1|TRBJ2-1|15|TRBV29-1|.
CSVELGDRQYNEQFF
TGCAGCGTTGAACTCGGGGACAGGCAATACAATGAGCAGTTCTTC
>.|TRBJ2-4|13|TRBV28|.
CASNLGPLNIQYF
TGTGCCAGCAATTTGGGGCCTTTAAACATTCAGTACTTC